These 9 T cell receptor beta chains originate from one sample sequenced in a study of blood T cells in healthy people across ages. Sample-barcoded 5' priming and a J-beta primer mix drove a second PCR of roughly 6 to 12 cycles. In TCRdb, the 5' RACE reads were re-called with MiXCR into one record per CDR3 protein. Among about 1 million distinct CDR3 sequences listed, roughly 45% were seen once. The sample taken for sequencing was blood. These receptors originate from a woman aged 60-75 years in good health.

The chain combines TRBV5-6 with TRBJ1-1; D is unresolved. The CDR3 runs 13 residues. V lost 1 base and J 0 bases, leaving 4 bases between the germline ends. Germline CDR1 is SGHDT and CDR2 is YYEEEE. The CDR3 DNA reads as TGTGCCAGCAGCTTGATAGTGAACACTGAAGCTTTCTTT. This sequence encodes CASSLIVNTEAFF. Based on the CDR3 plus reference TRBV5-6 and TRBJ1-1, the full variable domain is DAGVTQSPTHLIKTRGQQVTLRCSPKSGHDTVSWYQQALGQGPQFIFQYYEEEERQRGNFPDRFSGHQFPNYSSELNVNALLLGDSALYLCASSLIVNTEAFFGQGTRLTVV.

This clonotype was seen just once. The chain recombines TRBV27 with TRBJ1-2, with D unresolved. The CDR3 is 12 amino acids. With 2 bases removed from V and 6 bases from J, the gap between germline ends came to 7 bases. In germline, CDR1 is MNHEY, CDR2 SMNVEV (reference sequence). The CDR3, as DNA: TGTGCCAGCAGTTTAAAGGGAAATGGCTACACCTTC. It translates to CASSLKGNGYTF.

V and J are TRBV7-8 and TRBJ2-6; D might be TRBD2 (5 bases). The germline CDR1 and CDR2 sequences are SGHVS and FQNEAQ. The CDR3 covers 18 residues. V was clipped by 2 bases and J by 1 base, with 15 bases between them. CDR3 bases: TGTGCCAGCAGCTTACTTGCATTTCGGGGTTCTGGGGCCAACGTCCTGACTTTC. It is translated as CASSLLAFRGSGANVLTF.

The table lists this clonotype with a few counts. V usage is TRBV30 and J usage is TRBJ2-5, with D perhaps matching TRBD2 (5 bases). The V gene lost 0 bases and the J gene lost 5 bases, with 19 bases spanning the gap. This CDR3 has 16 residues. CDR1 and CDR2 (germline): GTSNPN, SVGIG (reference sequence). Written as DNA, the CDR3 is TGTGCCTGGAGTGTCGCGGGCAGGCTTACAATGGAGACCCAGTACTTC. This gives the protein CAWSVAGRLTMETQYF.

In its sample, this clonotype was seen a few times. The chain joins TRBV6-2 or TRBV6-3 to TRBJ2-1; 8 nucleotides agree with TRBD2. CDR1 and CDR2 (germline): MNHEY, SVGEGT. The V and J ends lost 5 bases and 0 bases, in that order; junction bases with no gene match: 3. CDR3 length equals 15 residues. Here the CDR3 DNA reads TGTGCCAGCAGTGATACTAGCGGCTCCTACAATGAGCAGTTCTTC. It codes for CASSDTSGSYNEQFF.

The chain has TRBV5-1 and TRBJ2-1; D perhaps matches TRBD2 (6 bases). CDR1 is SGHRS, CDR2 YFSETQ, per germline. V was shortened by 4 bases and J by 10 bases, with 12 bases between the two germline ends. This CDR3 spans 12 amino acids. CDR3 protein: CASSPEGWEQFF. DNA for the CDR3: TGCGCCAGCAGCCCGGAGGGGTGGGAGCAGTTCTTC.

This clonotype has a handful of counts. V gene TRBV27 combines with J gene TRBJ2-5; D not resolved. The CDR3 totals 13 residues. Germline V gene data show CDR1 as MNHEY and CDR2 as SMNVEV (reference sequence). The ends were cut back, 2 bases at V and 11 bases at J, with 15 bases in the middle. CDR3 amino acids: CASSLVRLGEQYF. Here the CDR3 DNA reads TGTGCCAGCAGTTTAGTGAGGCTAGGAGAGCAGTACTTC.

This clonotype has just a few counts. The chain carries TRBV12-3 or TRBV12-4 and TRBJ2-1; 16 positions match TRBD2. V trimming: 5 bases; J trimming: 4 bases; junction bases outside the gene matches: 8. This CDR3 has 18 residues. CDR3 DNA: TGTGCCAGCAGTACCCGGGGACTAGCGGGAGGGGGTTACAATGAGCAGTTCTTC. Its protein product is CASSTRGLAGGGYNEQFF.

The CDR3 DNA is TGTGCCAGCAGCGAGTACTCCACAGATACGCAGTATTTT. It codes for CASSEYSTDTQYF. V gene TRBV9 combines with J gene TRBJ2-3, with unresolved D. CDR3 length equals 13 residues. CDR1 and CDR2 from the germline V gene are SGDLS and YYNGEE. Trimming took 3 bases from V and 2 from J, leaving 7 bases between them.